This T cell receptor (beta chain) derives from a study of blood T cell repertoires in COVID-19. About the research overall: Some COVID-19 samples were acute and others convalescent; all came from the United States, Italy and Spain.

V was clipped by 2 bases and J by 1 base; unmatched bases: 21. CDR1 is MDHEN, CDR2 SYDVKM, per germline. The CDR3 contains 22 residues. Across 24 US areas, participants ranged in age from roughly 18 to 95 years. Which cohort a participant joined came from the clinical history participants gave. Libraries were prepared by immunoSEQ multiplex PCR; TCRdb keeps only in-frame clonotypes and omits some of them. The sample lists roughly 280,000 clones, about 87% occurring once. This TCR derives from a woman aged 50 to 60 who had recovered from COVID-19. Sequences were obtained from PBMCs or T cells enriched from blood (not recorded which). The rearrangement links TRBV28 to TRBJ2-2, with 8 nucleotides matching TRBD1. DNA of the CDR3: TGTGCCAGCAGTTTAGGGTTGGGTTTTAGTAGGACAGGGCGATTGAACACCGGGGAGCTGTTTTTT. This encodes CASSLGLGFSRTGRLNTGELFF.